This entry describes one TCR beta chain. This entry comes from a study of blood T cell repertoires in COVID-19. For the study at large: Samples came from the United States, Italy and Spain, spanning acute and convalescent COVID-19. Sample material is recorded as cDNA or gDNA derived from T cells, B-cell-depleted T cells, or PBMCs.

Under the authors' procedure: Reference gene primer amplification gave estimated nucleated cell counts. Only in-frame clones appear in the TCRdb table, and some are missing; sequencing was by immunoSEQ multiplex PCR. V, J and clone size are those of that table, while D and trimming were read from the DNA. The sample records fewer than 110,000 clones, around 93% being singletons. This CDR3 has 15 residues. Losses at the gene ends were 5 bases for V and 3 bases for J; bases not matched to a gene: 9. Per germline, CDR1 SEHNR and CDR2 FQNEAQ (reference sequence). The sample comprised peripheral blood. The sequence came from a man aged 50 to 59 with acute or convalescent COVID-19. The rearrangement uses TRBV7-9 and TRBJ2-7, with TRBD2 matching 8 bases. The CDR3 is CASSRGGGNNYEQYF. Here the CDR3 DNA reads TGTGCCAGCAGCCGGGGGGGTGGAAATAACTACGAGCAGTACTTC.